The sequence of this TCR beta chain was determined in a study of brain T cells in children with intractable seizures. A word on this clone: Its antigen is currently unknown. Other DNA sequences within the sample encode an identical CDR3.

Produced via immunoSEQ multiplex PCR; TCRdb's table is partial and in-frame only. The data contain 340,000 or so clones, about 93% of them seen just once; the ten biggest clones take up 5.7%. Whole-study findings and limits: Clones missing pre-surgery may reflect undersampling of that blood sample.

Time point given: blood from clinic visit 5 months post-surgery; TSC patient then seizure free. The sequenced cases were selected for having the highest brain T cell transcript signatures. Patients received at least one anti-epileptic drug before surgery. This receptor was obtained from a boy younger than two with tuberous sclerosis and intractable seizures. This specimen was peripheral blood, taken 5 to 6 months after surgery.

As DNA, the CDR3 is TGCGCCAGCAGCTTGGACAGGGCCAACTATGGCTACACCTTC. This codes for CASSLDRANYGYTF. The chain is built from TRBV5-1 and TRBJ1-2, with D possibly being TRBD1 (6 bases). The germline gives CDR1 SGHRS, CDR2 YFSETQ. The CDR3 extends over 14 amino acids. Trimming removed 0 bases from V and 2 bases from J, with 8 bases in between.